This paragraph covers one TCR beta chain sequence. This receptor's antigen is unknown. The input lacks base qualities; no much larger clone sits a single base away. This entry comes from a study of beta chain features in type 1 diabetes (dated by TCRdb to the late 2010s). For the study in its entirety: Patients and healthy donors did not differ in mean age, gender distribution, total cell number or subset yield. A total of about 99,000,000 sorted cells were examined across all samples, and RNA yield correlated strongly with the number of cells per subset. The study compared TCRB repertoires of sorted circulating CD4+ T cell subsets between recently diagnosed type 1 diabetes patients and matched healthy donors. Naive and central memory subsets were obtained from all 30 or so donors, but regulatory and stem cell-like memory subsets were isolated from only 8 patients and roughly 8 healthy donors. The full study reports these points: Naive, central memory and regulatory TCRB repertoires appeared to be more similar among patients than among healthy donors. Sequencing cDNA rather than genomic DNA could over-represent highly expressing activated cells, although activation and CD3 levels did not differ between groups. At VDJ recombination sites, type 1 diabetes patients had fewer insertions and more deleted nucleotides, which implies abnormalities in thymic rearrangement. Because small numbers of individuals were included in the HLA sub-analyses, any influence of HLA type on TCRB rearrangement was left unresolved. In all four CD4+ subsets, TCRB CDR3 length was moderately but significantly shorter in type 1 diabetes patients. Shorter templates might be favored by PCR, yet because patient and control samples were amplified and corrected together, any such skew would affect both groups equally.

Each donor gave one peripheral blood draw, approximately 120 mL on average, collected into heparinised tubes. A BD FACSAria II and a panel including CD45RO, CCR7, CD25, CD127, CD95 and CD27 were used to sort naive, central memory, regulatory and stem cell-like memory CD4+ T cells. Every sorted population had a purity above 95%. Right away, PBMCs were isolated by Lymphoprep density gradient centrifugation and were stained directly, with no culture step. So that batch effects would be minimized, each experiment stained and sorted samples in pairs, pairing one healthy donor with one patient. The entire isolated RNA was reverse transcribed using the High Capacity cDNA Reverse Transcription Kit, and thus expressed TCRB transcripts were sequenced. Deep immunoSEQ sequencing was performed on naive, central memory and regulatory T cell samples, with an average of around 3.4 million total reads per sample. Sorted cells were lysed in RLT buffer, and RNA was extracted using DNase-treated RNeasy Micro or Mini kits according to cell number. To prevent cross-contamination, every cell subset was processed on its own, while patient and healthy donor samples were processed together. TCRB sequences were amplified from cDNA with the immunoSEQ multiplex PCR, producing 87-bp fragments spanning the CDR3 region. Amplicons were sequenced on the Illumina HiSeq platform. In the original analysis: PCR bias was computationally corrected using synthetic template baselines, reads within Hamming distance 2 were collapsed, and singletons that could not be merged were discarded. Reads were aligned against IMGT so that V, D and J genes, CDR3 length and insertions or deletions at six rearrangement sites could be assigned. Within each subset, clonotype counts were normalized to sorted cell number, after which true diversity and Gini coefficients were computed with the tcR R package. The overlap coefficient, calculated on TCRB nucleotide sequences, was used to quantify repertoire sharing. Out-of-frame TCRB sequences from naive cells were analyzed as a proxy for the pre-selection repertoire. TCRdb re-hosts the immuneACCESS table, in-frame sequences only. Its copies lack some clones; in the studies checked, an unresolved V gene accounts for under half of them, and the cause for the rest is not known. V, J and clone size were drawn from that table, and D and trimming were deduced from the DNA. This sample lists 250,000 to 350,000 clones; 14% were detected once. The ten top clones hold less than 0.02% of the sample.

The germline V gene (reference sequence) specifies MNHEY as CDR1 and SMNVEV as CDR2. From cysteine to phenylalanine, the CDR3 is 14 amino acids long. Here the CDR3 DNA is all that survives: 42 bases in frame from base 1. V is reduced by 5 bases and J by 10 bases, leaving a spacing of 18 bases between them. The sequence is built from TRBV27 and TRBJ2-1, with a weak D call of TRBD1 (6 bases match). Sequencing input: naive CD4+ T cells from blood. What the cell subset or site label conveys for this sample: true naive CD4+ T cells. The source is a man aged 30 to 39 with type 1 diabetes. The DNA sequence is TGTGCCAGCAGTCCCCCTGGCAGGGGTAGGGAGCAGTTCTTC. It translates to CASSPPGRGREQFF.